Each of the 21 T cell receptor beta chains below was sequenced from the same sample in a study of post-analysis software for immune sequencing data. Study outcomes and limitations: When patients were compared with controls, a handful of TRBV segments were more frequent, TRBV5-6, TRBV5-1 and TRBV20-1 among them.

Unique molecular identifiers tagged the TCR beta cDNA libraries. TCRdb used MiXCR to reprocess the PCR reads, holding one entry per CDR3 protein. The sample holds hundreds of thousands of distinct CDR3 sequences; about 27% are singletons and the top ten take about 0.5%. Their specific antigens are unknown. The sequencing sample was made of blood. All receptors come from a girl under 18 with multiple sclerosis.

The CDR3 coding sequence is TGTGCCAGCAGCGGGGGCCGGGACCTAGGCTACGAGCAGTACTTC. This encodes CASSGGRDLGYEQYF. The chain uses TRBV11-2 and TRBJ2-7; D is perhaps TRBD1 (6 bases). Germline CDR1 SGHAT, CDR2 FQNNGV. The CDR3 is 15 amino acids. With 5 bases removed from V and 3 bases from J, the gap between germline ends came to 17 bases.

This clonotype appeared a few times. The chain links TRBV7-2 to TRBJ2-3; 7 positions match TRBD2. This CDR3 is 14 amino acids long. Germline V gene sequence: CDR1 SGHTA, CDR2 FQGNSA. The V gene end was trimmed by 5 bases and the J gene end by 6 bases; junction bases not matched to a gene: 8. Here the CDR3 reads CASSLGLSGDTQYF. Here the CDR3 DNA reads TGTGCCAGCAGCCTGGGACTATCAGGGGATACGCAGTATTTT.

The chain links TRBV2 to TRBJ2-1; a weak D match, TRBD2 (5 bases). CDR3 size: 15 residues. Germline CDR1 and CDR2: SNHLY and FYNNEI. V dropped 3 bases and J dropped 2 bases, with 11 bases sitting between them. The CDR3 sequence: CASSDEGLAYNEQFF. CDR3 coding DNA: TGTGCCAGCAGTGACGAGGGTCTGGCCTACAATGAGCAGTTCTTC.

Ten or more counts support this clonotype. This chain joins TRBV12-3 or TRBV12-4 and TRBJ1-6, with D unresolved. The CDR3 spans 12 residues. Trimming removed 3 bases at V and 14 bases at J, with 11 bases between. The CDR3 sequence: CASSLLPGTLHF. The CDR3 bases are TGTGCCAGCAGTTTGTTACCCGGTACCCTCCACTTT.

At least ten counts were recorded for this clonotype. The chain couples TRBV24-1 to TRBJ2-7, with 7 bases fitting TRBD1. The germline V gene encodes CDR1 KGHDR and CDR2 SFDVKD. J lost 2 bases, V lost 2 bases, and 11 bases had no gene match. The CDR3 totals 17 residues. The CDR3 region has the DNA TGTGCCACCAGTGATTGGGTCGGGACAGCATCAACCTACGAGCAGTACTTC. Its protein is CATSDWVGTASTYEQYF.

This clonotype showed up many times. The J gene is TRBJ2-1, the V gene TRBV24-1, with D perhaps assigned TRBD1 or TRBD2 (5 bases each). The CDR3 extends over 14 amino acids. Deletions cut 4 bases from V and 6 bases from J, with 12 bases between. The germline V gene has CDR1 KGHDR and CDR2 SFDVKD. The CDR3 sequence: CATSDIRDLNEQFF. The CDR3 DNA follows: TGTGCCACCAGTGACATACGGGACCTCAATGAGCAGTTCTTC.

The chain is built from TRBV28 and TRBJ2-3, with TRBD2 as a possible D gene (6 bases). Trimming took off 4 bases at V and 2 bases at J, with 22 bases between the two ends. From germline, CDR1 is MDHEN and CDR2 SYDVKM. The CDR3 sequence is 18 residues long. CDR3 DNA: TGTGCCAGCAGTTCGTCCGCGGTGGAGGGGTACCACACAGATACGCAGTATTTT. It specifies CASSSSAVEGYHTDTQYF.

The chain combines TRBV29-1 with TRBJ1-2; 7 positions agree with TRBD1. The CDR3 runs 14 residues. J was trimmed by 0 bases and V by 6 bases; bases with no gene match: 7. The V gene's germline CDR1 is SQVTM and CDR2 ANQGSEA. The CDR3 coding sequence is TGCAGCGTCAGTCCGGGACAGACTAACTATGGCTACACCTTC. Amino acid sequence: CSVSPGQTNYGYTF.

This clonotype appeared a few times. The chain has TRBV20-1 and TRBJ2-5; 8 nucleotides agree with TRBD2. The length of the CDR3 is 12 residues. CDR1 and CDR2 from the germline V gene are DFQATT and SNEGSKA (reference sequence). CDR3 DNA sequence: TGCAGCCGGGGGGGTACTCAAGAGACCCAGTACTTC. This translates into CSRGGTQETQYF.

This rearrangement joins TRBV20-1 to TRBJ2-7; the match to TRBD2 covers 13 bases. This CDR3 has 15 amino acids. The V and J ends lost 5 bases and 6 bases, in that order; junction bases with no gene match: 10. Germline V gene data show CDR1 as DFQATT and CDR2 as SNEGSKA (reference sequence). The CDR3 spells CSAPIWTSGSGEQYF. The CDR3 region has the DNA TGCAGTGCTCCGATTTGGACTAGCGGGAGTGGCGAGCAGTACTTC.

The chain employs TRBV7-2 and TRBJ2-7; possibly TRBD1 for D (5 bases). V was cut by 0 bases and J by 3 bases, with 15 bases left in between. CDR1 and CDR2 from the germline V gene are SGHTA and FQGNSA. This CDR3 region has 16 residues. CDR3 nucleotide sequence: TGTGCCAGCAGCTTAGCGGTGTCGCAGGGCGGCTACGAGCAGTACTTC. As protein: CASSLAVSQGGYEQYF.

The chain is built from TRBV12-5 and TRBJ2-5; D is perhaps TRBD2 (5 bases). The DNA end is more similar to TRBJ2-1, so the J call may be wrong. Germline V gene sequence: CDR1 LGHNT, CDR2 FRNRAP. This CDR3 is 15 amino acids long. The CDR3 DNA follows: TGTGCTAGTGGCCCCCCCGGGGAGAACAAAGAGACCCAGTTCTTC. Its protein is CASGPPGENKETQFF.

The V gene is TRBV6-1, the J gene TRBJ1-2, with 7 bases fitting TRBD1. CDR3 length: 15 amino acids. With V trimmed by 3 bases and J by 4 bases, 8 bases remained unmatched. Germline assignment: CDR1 MNHNS and CDR2 SASEGT. The CDR3 loop reads CASSDSGGITYGYTF. In nucleotides, the CDR3 is TGTGCCAGCAGTGACTCAGGGGGAATTACCTATGGCTACACCTTC.

The chain carries TRBV20-1 and TRBJ2-3, with 10 bases identical to TRBD2. The CDR3 loop spans 15 amino acids. V shed 5 bases, J shed 4 bases, and the junction held 9 bases outside the gene matches. The germline V gene has CDR1 DFQATT and CDR2 SNEGSKA (reference sequence). CDR3 loop: CSALGAGGQADTQYF. CDR3 bases: TGCAGTGCTCTAGGAGCGGGAGGGCAAGCAGATACGCAGTATTTT.

Comments on this clonotype: Relative to the germline gene, one junction end is altered; a read error may explain this. This chain joins TRBV10-3 and TRBJ1-1; D not certain. Germline V gene lookup returns CDR1 ENHRY and CDR2 SYGVKD. This CDR3 region has 15 residues. The CDR3 reads CATSEPRGANTEAFF. CDR3 in DNA: TGTGCCACCAGTGAGCCCCGTGGAGCGAACACTGAAGCTTTCTTT.

This clonotype was seen ten or more times. The V gene is TRBV29-1, the J gene TRBJ2-3; D remains ambiguous. Trimming removed 6 bases at V and 0 bases at J, with 13 bases between. The length of the CDR3 is 14 residues. Per the germline V gene, CDR1 is SQVTM and CDR2 is ANQGSEA. DNA of the CDR3: TGCAGCGTGCGTCCAAAACTTAGCACAGATACGCAGTATTTT. Protein: CSVRPKLSTDTQYF.

In this sample, this clonotype turned up a few times. This chain connects TRBV6-5 to TRBJ2-6; TRBD1 matches 12 bases. CDR3 length: 19 residues. Looked up from germline, CDR1 is MNHEY and CDR2 is SVGAGI. The V gene end was trimmed by 0 bases and the J gene end by 4 bases; junction bases not matched to a gene: 7. The CDR3 reads CASSYSIRDRGPGANVLTF. The CDR3 DNA reads as TGTGCCAGCAGTTACTCAATTCGGGACAGGGGGCCAGGGGCCAACGTCCTGACTTTC.

This clonotype was seen a few times. The CDR3 sequence is CASSQTAKPQHF. The CDR3 DNA follows: TGTGCCAGCAGCCAGACCGCCAAGCCCCAGCATTTT. The chain recombines TRBV7-9 with TRBJ1-5; the D is unclear. Germline V CDR1 and CDR2: SEHNR, FQNEAQ (reference sequence). The CDR3 covers 12 residues. The V gene lost 5 bases and the J gene lost 8 bases, with 10 bases spanning the gap.

The gene calls are TRBV12-3 or TRBV12-4 and TRBJ1-6, with D unclear. Trimming stripped 5 bases from V and 9 bases from J, with 11 bases between. This CDR3 region has 13 residues. The CDR3, as DNA: TGTGCCAGCAGTCCCACAGCCACTTCACCCCTCCACTTT. Amino acids: CASSPTATSPLHF.

The V gene is TRBV4-3, the J gene TRBJ2-7; 7 positions match TRBD2. The germline CDR1 and CDR2 sequences are LGHNA and YSLEER. The V segment lost 0 bases and the J segment 4 bases; nucleotides outside the gene matches: 12. The length of the CDR3 is 17 residues. The CDR3 sequence: CASSQDLPGGPQYEQYF. Written as DNA, the CDR3 is TGCGCCAGCAGCCAAGATCTGCCGGGAGGCCCCCAGTACGAGCAGTACTTC.

The chain employs TRBV20-1 and TRBJ2-1; D is unclear. The CDR3 sequence is 11 residues long. V lost 6 bases and J lost 13, with 16 bases in between. Germline values: CDR1 DFQATT, CDR2 SNEGSKA (reference sequence). The CDR3 sequence: CSATIGETQFF. The CDR3 coding sequence is TGCAGTGCAACGATCGGAGAGACCCAGTTCTTC.